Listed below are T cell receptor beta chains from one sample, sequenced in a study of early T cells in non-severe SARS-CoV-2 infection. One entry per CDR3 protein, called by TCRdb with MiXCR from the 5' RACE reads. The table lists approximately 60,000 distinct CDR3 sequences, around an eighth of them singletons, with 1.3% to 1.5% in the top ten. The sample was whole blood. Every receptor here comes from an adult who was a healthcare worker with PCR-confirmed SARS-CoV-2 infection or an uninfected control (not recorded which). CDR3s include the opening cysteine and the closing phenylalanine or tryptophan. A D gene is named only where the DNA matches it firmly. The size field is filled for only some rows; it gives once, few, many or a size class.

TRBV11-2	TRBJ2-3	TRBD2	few	TGTGCCAGCAGCTTTTTGCGGGGGGTCACAGATACGCAGTATTTT	CASSFLRGVTDTQYF
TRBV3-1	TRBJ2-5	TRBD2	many	TGTGCCAGCAGCCAAGATAAGGGGAAGGGACTAGCGAAAGAGACCCAGTACTTC	CASSQDKGKGLAKETQYF
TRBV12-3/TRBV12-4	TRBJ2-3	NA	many	TGTGCCAGCTCCCCAAAGACAGGCCATGGGGATACGCAGTATTTT	CASSPKTGHGDTQYF
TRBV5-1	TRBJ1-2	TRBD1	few	TGCGCCAGCAGCCCCAGAGGGGGACAGAGCTATGGCTACACCTTC	CASSPRGGQSYGYTF
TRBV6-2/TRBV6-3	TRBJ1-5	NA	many	TGTGCCAGCAGCCCGTCCCCCGCCCTTGGATCCCTCAATCAGCCCCAGCATTTT	CASSPSPALGSLNQPQHF
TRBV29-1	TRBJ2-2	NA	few	TGCAGCGTCCGGGAAGCCTACGGGGAGCTGTTTTTT	CSVREAYGELFF
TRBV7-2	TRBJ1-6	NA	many	TGTGCCAGCAGCTTTCGTGCAGGGATTTCCTATAATTCACCCCTCCACTTT	CASSFRAGISYNSPLHF
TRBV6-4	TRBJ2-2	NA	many	TGTGCCAGCAGTGACTCCACCGGGGAGCTGTTTTTT	CASSDSTGELFF
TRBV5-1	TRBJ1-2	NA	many	TGCGCCAGCAGCTTGGTTGGACAGCATAACTATGGCTACACCTTC	CASSLVGQHNYGYTF
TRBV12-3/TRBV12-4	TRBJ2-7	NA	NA	TGTGCCAGCAGTTTAGGGCTGCCTAGCGAGCAGTACTTC	CASSLGLPSEQYF
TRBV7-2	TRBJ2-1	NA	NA	TGTGCCAGCAGCTTAGCTGGTGGGACCACATACAATGAGCAGTTCTTC	CASSLAGGTTYNEQFF
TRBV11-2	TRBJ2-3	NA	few	TGTGCCAGCAGCTTACGATCCACAGATACGCAGTATTTT	CASSLRSTDTQYF
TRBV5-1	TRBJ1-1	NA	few	TGCGCCAGCAGCTTCTGGGGGGAAGTGAACACTGAAGCTTTCTTT	CASSFWGEVNTEAFF
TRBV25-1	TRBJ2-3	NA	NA	TGTGCCAGCAGTGGGGCACTGAGCACAGATACGCAGTATTTT	CASSGALSTDTQYF
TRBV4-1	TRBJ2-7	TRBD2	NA	TGCGCCAGCAGCCAAGTAACGGGGGGGTTCGATACGAACGAGCAGTACTTC	CASSQVTGGFDTNEQYF
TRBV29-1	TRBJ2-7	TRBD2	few	TGCAGCGGCGGGGGGTCCTACGAGCAGTACTTC	CSGGGSYEQYF
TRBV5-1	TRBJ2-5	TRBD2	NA	TGCGCCAGCAGCTGGACTAGCGGGGCTGAGACCCAGTACTTC	CASSWTSGAETQYF
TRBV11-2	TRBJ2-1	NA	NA	TGTGCCAGCAGCTGGGGCCGGGCGAGCTCCTACAATGAGCAGTTCTTC	CASSWGRASSYNEQFF
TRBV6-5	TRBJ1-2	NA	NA	TGTGCCAGCAGTCCCGGGGGTACATCCCGCTATGGCTACACCTTC	CASSPGGTSRYGYTF
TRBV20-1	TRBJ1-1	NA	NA	TGCAGTGCTCCGCACGGACGGATGAACACTGAAGCTTTCTTT	CSAPHGRMNTEAFF
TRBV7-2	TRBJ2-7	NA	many	TGTGCCAGCAGCTTAGAAGGCGTTGCCGGCTACGAGCAGTACTTC	CASSLEGVAGYEQYF
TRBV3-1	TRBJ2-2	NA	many	TGTGCCAGCAGCCAAGATCGGAACCCCGCGAACACCGGGGAGCTGTTTTTT	CASSQDRNPANTGELFF
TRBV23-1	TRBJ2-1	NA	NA	TGCGCCAGCAGCCCGGGAATCAATGAGCAGTTCTTC	CASSPGINEQFF
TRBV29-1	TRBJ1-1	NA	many	TGCAGCGTCGGCCCCAAATGGGGCACTGAAGCTTTCTTT	CSVGPKWGTEAFF
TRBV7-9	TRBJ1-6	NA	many	TGTGCCAGCAGCCTAATCCGACAGAATTCACCCCTCCACTTT	CASSLIRQNSPLHF
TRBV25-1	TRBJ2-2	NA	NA	TGTGCCAGCAGAAGGGGAGGTAATGACGGGGAGCTGTTTTTT	CASRRGGNDGELFF
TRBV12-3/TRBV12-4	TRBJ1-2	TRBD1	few	TGTGCCAGCAGTTCGGGACAGAGGTCTAACTATGGCTACACCTTC	CASSSGQRSNYGYTF
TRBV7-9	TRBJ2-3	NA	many	TGTGCCAGCAGCCCCGACTGGATAACAGATACGCAGTATTTT	CASSPDWITDTQYF
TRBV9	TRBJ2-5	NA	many	TGTGCCAGCACCTCAGCAGCGCAAGAGACCCAGTACTTC	CASTSAAQETQYF
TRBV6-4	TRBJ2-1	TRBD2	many	TGTGCCAGCAGTGATCAAGCGGGGGGCAACAATGAGCAGTTCTTC	CASSDQAGGNNEQFF
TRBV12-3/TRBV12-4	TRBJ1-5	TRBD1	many	TGTGCCAGCAGTTTGGGGGACAGTTACGGTTATAGCAATCAGCCCCAGCATTTT	CASSLGDSYGYSNQPQHF
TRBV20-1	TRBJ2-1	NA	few	TGCAGTGCTAGCGGGAGCGAGAGCTCCTACAATGAGCAGTTCTTC	CSASGSESSYNEQFF
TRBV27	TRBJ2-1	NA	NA	TGTGCCAGCAGACGCGGGACAGTACAGTTCTTC	CASRRGTVQFF
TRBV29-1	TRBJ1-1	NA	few	TGCAGCGTAACTTACAGACAGGTTCCGAACACTGAAGCTTTCTTT	CSVTYRQVPNTEAFF
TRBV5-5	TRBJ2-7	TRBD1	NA	TGTGCCAGCAGCCCGCGGACAGGGGACGAGCAGTACTTC	CASSPRTGDEQYF